This TCR beta chain was identified in a study of cytomegalovirus exposure and HLA in healthy donors. It was with 60 Vbeta and 13 Jbeta primers that the PCR ran. Repertoires were generated with immunoSEQ multiplex PCR, while TCRdb's copy carries only in-frame clones and drops some. This sample contains approximately 110,000 clones. This CDR3 region has 14 residues. The ends were cut back, 3 bases at V and 10 bases at J, with 13 bases in the middle. CDR1 and CDR2 from the germline V gene are LNHDA and SQIVND (reference sequence). The sequence was collected from a man aged 18 to 35 in good health and CMV-seronegative. The chain recombines TRBV19 with TRBJ1-6; D might be TRBD1 (5 bases). Sequences were obtained from PBMCs. CDR3 bases: TGTGCCAGTAGTATTTCTGGGGGGTACTCACCCCTCCACTTT. Its translation: CASSISGGYSPLHF. The whole variable domain, remainder taken from reference TRBV19 and TRBJ1-6, is DGGITQSPKYLFRKEGQNVTLSCEQNLNHDAMYWYRQDPGQGLRLIYYSQIVNDFQKGDIAEGYSVSREKKESFPLTVTSAQKNPTAFYLCASSISGGYSPLHFGNGTRLTVT.